These T cell receptor beta chains were read from a single sample in a study of blood T cell repertoires in COVID-19. Here immunoSEQ multiplex PCR was the method, and the copy in TCRdb shows in-frame clones only, minus some. The sample lists approximately 52,000 clones; about 92% were seen once. Input material: peripheral blood. The source is a human donor in a cohort sampled during active COVID-19. Both conserved end residues are part of each CDR3. A D gene is named only where the DNA matches it firmly. Clone sizes are given selectively: once, few, many, or a class where the clone is expanded.

CDR3 length,V gene,D gene,J gene,clone size,CDR3 protein,CDR3 DNA
14,TRBV6-5,TRBD1,TRBJ1-1,.,CASSTGQGGTEAFF,TGTGCCAGCAGTACGGGACAGGGGGGGACTGAAGCTTTCTTT
15,TRBV4-1,TRBD1,TRBJ1-6,.,CASSPGQGDDSPLHF,TGCGCCAGCAGCCCGGGTCAGGGGGATGATTCACCCCTCCACTTT
18,TRBV6-4,.,TRBJ2-2,.,CASSDSPDRLRLTGELFF,TGTGCCAGCAGTGACTCCCCAGACAGGTTACGCCTTACCGGGGAGCTGTTTTTT
11,TRBV2,.,TRBJ2-1,.,CASRDFSEQFF,TGTGCCAGTAGGGACTTCTCAGAACAGTTCTTC
15,TRBV7-9,TRBD1,TRBJ2-1,once,CASPSPDRGPNEQFF,TGTGCCTCCCCCTCCCCGGACAGGGGCCCCAATGAGCAGTTCTTC
15,TRBV9,TRBD2,TRBJ2-1,.,CASSPLAGVYNEQFF,TGTGCCAGCAGCCCACTAGCGGGGGTATACAATGAGCAGTTCTTC
17,TRBV4-2,TRBD2,TRBJ2-1,.,CASSTHPHGRAAHEQFF,TGTGCCAGCAGCACCCACCCCCACGGGAGGGCCGCGCATGAGCAGTTCTTC
15,TRBV4-1,.,TRBJ2-1,.,CASSQTTSSYNEQFF,TGCGCCAGCAGCCAAACGACTAGCTCCTACAATGAGCAGTTCTTC
11,TRBV11-1,.,TRBJ2-7,once,CASSSFYEQYF,TGTGCCAGCAGCTCATTCTACGAGCAGTACTTC
14,TRBV5-5,.,TRBJ1-3,.,CASSFGTPGNTIYF,TGTGCCAGCAGCTTTGGGACTCCTGGAAACACCATATATTTT
14,TRBV7-6,.,TRBJ2-1,.,CASSLIAGDGEQFF,TGTGCCAGCAGCTTAATTGCAGGGGATGGTGAGCAGTTCTTC
15,TRBV27,TRBD2,TRBJ2-1,.,CASTELAGGYNEQFF,TGTGCCAGCACCGAACTAGCGGGAGGGTACAATGAGCAGTTCTTC
13,TRBV9,.,TRBJ1-2,.,CASSGQQGFGYTF,TGTGCCAGCAGCGGACAACAGGGCTTTGGCTACACCTTC
16,TRBV4-2,TRBD2,TRBJ2-5,.,CASSQSLAGGEETQYF,TGTGCCAGCAGCCAAAGTCTAGCGGGAGGGGAGGAGACCCAGTACTTC
17,TRBV19,TRBD2,TRBJ2-2,.,CASSIVGGGVNTGELFF,TGTGCCAGTAGTATAGTCGGGGGAGGGGTGAACACCGGGGAGCTGTTTTTT
18,TRBV11-2,.,TRBJ1-1,.,CASSLFRLPSDMNTEAFF,TGTGCCAGCAGCTTGTTCCGACTCCCAAGCGATATGAACACTGAAGCTTTCTTT
15,TRBV28,.,TRBJ2-6,.,CASSPGGTGANVLTF,TGTGCCAGCAGTCCTGGCGGTACTGGGGCCAACGTCCTGACTTTC
15,TRBV11-2,TRBD2,TRBJ2-1,.,CASSLVAGTSSEQFF,TGTGCCAGCAGCTTAGTAGCGGGAACGAGTAGTGAGCAGTTCTTC
15,TRBV9,.,TRBJ2-3,.,CASSVGTLSTDTQYF,TGTGCCAGCAGTGTCGGGACATTGAGCACAGATACGCAGTATTTT
15,TRBV6-5,.,TRBJ2-2,.,CASSYSGQGSGELFF,TGTGCCAGCAGTTATTCAGGGCAGGGGTCCGGGGAGCTGTTTTTT
12,TRBV29-1,.,TRBJ1-1,.,CSAKDRYTEAFF,TGCAGCGCCAAAGACAGATACACTGAAGCTTTCTTT
12,TRBV12-3/TRBV12-4,.,TRBJ1-1,.,CASRPDSSEAFF,TGTGCCAGCAGACCCGACAGCTCTGAAGCTTTCTTT
13,TRBV4-1,TRBD2,TRBJ2-1,.,CASSIAGGREQFF,TGCGCCAGCAGCATAGCGGGAGGGAGAGAGCAGTTCTTC
14,TRBV6-6,TRBD1,TRBJ2-2,.,CASSRQGNTGELFF,TGTGCCAGCAGTCGACAGGGAAACACCGGGGAGCTGTTTTTT
14,TRBV28,.,TRBJ2-7,.,CASDRGPRDYEQYF,TGTGCCAGCGATAGGGGTCCACGCGACTACGAGCAGTACTTC
12,TRBV10-3,.,TRBJ2-7,.,CAISIQGGEQYF,TGTGCCATCAGTATACAGGGTGGCGAGCAGTACTTC
12,TRBV12-3/TRBV12-4,.,TRBJ2-4,.,CASSPGWNIQYF,TGTGCCAGCAGTCCCGGTTGGAACATTCAGTACTTC
14,TRBV5-8,.,TRBJ2-7,.,CASSLQRSSYEQYF,TGTGCCAGCAGCTTACAGCGGAGCTCCTACGAGCAGTACTTC
14,TRBV29-1,.,TRBJ1-5,.,CSVSTGRIEQPQHF,TGCAGCGTTTCTACAGGGCGGATTGAGCAGCCCCAGCATTTT
16,TRBV7-7,.,TRBJ1-5,.,CASSLGTVYSNQPQHF,TGTGCTAGCAGCTTGGGGACTGTCTATAGCAATCAGCCCCAGCATTTT
13,TRBV7-9,TRBD1,TRBJ1-1,.,CASRGTGGTEAFF,TGTGCCAGCAGAGGGACAGGGGGAACTGAAGCTTTCTTT
13,TRBV27,.,TRBJ2-5,.,CASSPRGLETQYF,TGTGCCAGCAGTCCCCGGGGTCTGGAGACCCAGTACTTC
17,TRBV15,TRBD2,TRBJ2-2,.,CATSRRAGGPSSGELFF,TGTGCCACCAGCAGAAGAGCGGGAGGGCCTTCATCCGGGGAGCTGTTTTTT
13,TRBV5-6,.,TRBJ2-1,.,CASSLTSTYEQFF,TGTGCCAGCAGCTTGACTAGTACCTATGAGCAGTTCTTC
16,TRBV13,TRBD1,TRBJ2-7,once,CASSSSGTGRTYEQYF,TGTGCCAGCAGCTCTTCCGGGACAGGAAGAACCTACGAGCAGTACTTC
13,TRBV5-1,.,TRBJ1-2,.,CASSSGLDHGYTF,TGCGCCAGCAGCTCGGGACTGGATCATGGCTACACCTTC
12,TRBV7-7,.,TRBJ2-5,.,CASREVRETQYF,TGTGCCAGCAGGGAGGTACGGGAGACCCAGTACTTC
14,TRBV30,TRBD1,TRBJ1-5,.,CAWGLRDSNQPQHF,TGTGCCTGGGGGCTCCGGGACAGTAATCAGCCCCAGCATTTT
16,TRBV11-2,.,TRBJ2-7,.,CASSYPTSVKGYEQYF,TGTGCCAGCAGCTACCCGACTAGTGTAAAGGGTTACGAGCAGTACTTC
14,TRBV7-9,TRBD1,TRBJ2-7,few,CASSLRDRAHEQYF,TGTGCCAGCAGCCTCCGGGACAGGGCCCACGAGCAGTACTTC
15,TRBV5-1,.,TRBJ2-1,.,CASSFLGGEHNEQFF,TGCGCCAGCAGCTTCTTGGGAGGTGAACACAATGAGCAGTTCTTC
15,TRBV14,TRBD1,TRBJ2-7,.,CASSFRQGQNGEQYF,TGTGCCAGCAGCTTTCGACAGGGCCAAAACGGCGAGCAGTACTTC
17,TRBV3-1/TRBV3-2,TRBD1,TRBJ1-5,.,CASSQAPGTGSNQPQHF,TGTGCCAGCAGCCAAGCCCCCGGGACAGGCAGCAATCAGCCCCAGCATTTT
15,TRBV3-1/TRBV3-2,.,TRBJ2-1,once,CASSQDRAPHNEQFF,TGTGCCAGCAGCCAAGACAGGGCTCCCCACAATGAGCAGTTCTTC
16,TRBV9,TRBD1,TRBJ1-3,few,CASSIGQGVAGNTIYF,TGTGCCAGCAGCATAGGACAGGGGGTTGCGGGAAACACCATATATTTT
17,TRBV25-1,TRBD1,TRBJ1-6,.,CASSEPGTGLPNSPLHF,TGTGCCAGCAGTGAACCCGGGACAGGGCTACCTAATTCACCCCTCCACTTT
14,TRBV9,TRBD1,TRBJ1-2,.,CASRGGQANYGYTF,TGTGCCAGCAGGGGGGGACAGGCTAACTATGGCTACACCTTC
16,TRBV11-2,TRBD1,TRBJ1-1,.,CASSAGRDRVDTEAFF,TGTGCCAGCAGCGCCGGCCGGGACAGGGTGGACACTGAAGCTTTCTTT
12,TRBV30,.,TRBJ1-2,.,CAWSVPGYGYTF,TGTGCCTGGAGTGTACCCGGCTATGGCTACACCTTC